The rows below give T cell receptor beta chains drawn from one sample of a study of cytomegalovirus exposure and HLA in healthy donors. Clones were read by immunoSEQ multiplex PCR, and TCRdb kept only the in-frame ones, dropping some. This sample has over 150,000 clones, with 85% found just once. Sequencing input: PBMCs. These receptors originate from a man younger than 35 in good health and CMV-seropositive. Both conserved end residues are part of each CDR3. Fields, in order: clone size, J gene, V gene, D gene, CDR3 DNA, CDR3 protein. D genes are given only for firm matches. Rows may omit the clone size; those that give it use once, few, many or a size class.

-	TRBJ2-7	TRBV25-1	-	TGTGCCAGCAGTGATGAAGGCGACAGGGAGGTCTACGAGCAGTACTTC	CASSDEGDREVYEQYF
-	TRBJ2-5	TRBV27	TRBD1	TGTGCCAGCAGTTTCTCGACAGGGTCCAGGGAGACCCAGTACTTC	CASSFSTGSRETQYF
-	TRBJ1-4	TRBV11-2	-	TGTGCCAGCAGCCTATTGCCCGTGGGGAGGGTCCACGGTGAAAAACTGTTTTTT	CASSLLPVGRVHGEKLFF
few	TRBJ2-7	TRBV9	TRBD2	TGTGCCAGCAGCGCGACTAGCGGGAGATACGAGCAGTACTTC	CASSATSGRYEQYF
-	TRBJ1-2	TRBV4-1	TRBD1	TGCGCCAGCAGCCTAGGGACAGGGGACTACACCTTC	CASSLGTGDYTF
-	TRBJ2-5	TRBV5-5	TRBD2	TGTGCCAGCAGCTTTGGCTGGGGGGGAGAGACCCAGTACTTC	CASSFGWGGETQYF
-	TRBJ1-4	TRBV4-2	-	TGTGCCAGCACTCCCCAGGGCGGTGAAAAACTGTTTTTT	CASTPQGGEKLFF
-	TRBJ1-2	TRBV9	-	TGTGCCAGCAGCGTAAATGCGGCAGGGTCGACCGGTGGCTACACCTTC	CASSVNAAGSTGGYTF
-	TRBJ2-4	TRBV18	TRBD2	TGTGCCAGCTCACCATCCACCCAGGGAGGGAACATTCAGTACTTC	CASSPSTQGGNIQYF
-	TRBJ1-2	TRBV7-2	-	TGTGCCAGCAGCTTCGCCCCGACAGGATCCTATGGCTACACCTTC	CASSFAPTGSYGYTF
-	TRBJ2-3	TRBV2	TRBD2	TGTGCCAGCAGTGTTCGAGCGGGAGGGGCAGATACGCAGTATTTT	CASSVRAGGADTQYF
-	TRBJ1-2	TRBV18	TRBD1	TGTGCCAGCTCACCTGGGACAGAGTTTAACTATGGCTACACCTTC	CASSPGTEFNYGYTF
once	TRBJ2-2	TRBV4-1	-	TGCGCCAGCAGCCAAGGACCCGTCGGGGTAAGGAGCGGGGAGCTGTTTTTT	CASSQGPVGVRSGELFF
once	TRBJ2-7	TRBV7-2	TRBD2	TGTGCCAGCAGCGGACTAGCGGGGTACGAGCAGTACTTC	CASSGLAGYEQYF
-	TRBJ2-5	TRBV5-1	-	TGCGCCAGCAGCTTGACAGGGGTGGGGGGAGAGACCCAGTACTTC	CASSLTGVGGETQYF